Detailed here is one TCR beta chain. What it binds is unknown. This entry is derived from a study of T-cell reconstitution after alpha-beta-depleted transplantation in children. Overall study results and limits: Surviving recipient T cells and thymic progenitors accounted for the high day-60 TCRbeta diversity observed in some patients. Newly generated T cells supplied most T-cell counts and diversity one year post-transplant. Expanded graft clones numbering several hundred reportedly gave rise to alpha-beta T cells about two months after transplant.

V lost 4 bases and J lost 1, with 14 bases in between. Germline V gene sequence: CDR1 SGHVS, CDR2 FQNEAQ. The CDR3 has 16 residues. The TCRbeta library incorporated unique molecular identifiers. TCRdb recomputed calls from the PCR reads with MiXCR, one row per CDR3 protein. In the table there are about a million distinct CDR3 sequences, around 30% of which are singletons. This chain joins TRBV7-8 and TRBJ2-1; D gene unclear. This TCR came from a boy under three years old who had a stem cell transplant for SCID, so the T cells may come from the graft donor. The material was PBMCs, mostly from graft donor cells, obtained 360 days after TCRalphabeta/CD19-depleted stem cell transplant. CDR3 sequence: CASSSRAQVSYNEQFF. The CDR3, as DNA: TGTGCCAGCAGCTCTAGGGCACAAGTTTCCTACAATGAGCAGTTCTTC.